This TCR beta chain is from a study of CD8 T cells in Susac syndrome. Looking at the study overall: Sequenced Susac syndrome patients included six with clinically active disease and eight in remission.

In this sample, this clonotype turned up once. RNA in amounts of 0.5 to 1 ug was reverse transcribed with random hexamers. Coverage of TCR beta CDR3 amplification by immunoSEQ multiplex PCR extended to 54 Vbeta and 13 Jbeta. MiXCR was run by TCRdb on the immunoSEQ multiplex PCR reads, yielding one entry per CDR3 protein. The repertoire consists of roughly 220,000 distinct CDR3 sequences, with approximately 94% occurring once and the leading ten covering about 0.14%. Looked up from germline, CDR1 is SGHDN and CDR2 is FVKESK. The CDR3 length is 16 residues. Trimming cost V 3 bases and J 9 bases; bases outside gene matches: 11. Sequencing targeted TCR beta in blood CD8+ and CD4+ T cells. TEMRA cells were FACS-enriched, with CD8+ and CD4+ T cells isolated negatively.

This chain links TRBV14 with TRBJ1-6, with 7 bases that match TRBD1. Material: CD4+ T cells from PBMCs. The receptor's source is a human donor with Susac syndrome. The CDR3 DNA is TGTGCCAGCAGCCAGCCGGACAGGCCCGGAGGTTCACCCCTCCACTTT. This codes for CASSQPDRPGGSPLHF. Combining the CDR3 with reference TRBV14 and TRBJ1-6 gives the whole variable domain EAGVTQFPSHSVIEKGQTVTLRCDPISGHDNLYWYRRVMGKEIKFLLHFVKESKQDESGMPNNRFLAERTGGTYSTLKVQPAELEDSGVYFCASSQPDRPGGSPLHFGNGTRLTVT.